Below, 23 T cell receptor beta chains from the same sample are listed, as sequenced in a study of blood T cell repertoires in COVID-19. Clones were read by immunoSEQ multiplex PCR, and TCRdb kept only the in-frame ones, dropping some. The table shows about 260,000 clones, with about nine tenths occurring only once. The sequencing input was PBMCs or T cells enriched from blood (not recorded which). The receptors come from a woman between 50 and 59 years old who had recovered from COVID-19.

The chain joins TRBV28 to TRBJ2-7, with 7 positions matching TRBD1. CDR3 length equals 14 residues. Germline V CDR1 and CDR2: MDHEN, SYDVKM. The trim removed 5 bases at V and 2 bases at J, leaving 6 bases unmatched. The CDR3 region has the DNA TGTGCCAGCAGTACCGGGACAGTCACCTACGAGCAGTACTTC. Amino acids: CASSTGTVTYEQYF.

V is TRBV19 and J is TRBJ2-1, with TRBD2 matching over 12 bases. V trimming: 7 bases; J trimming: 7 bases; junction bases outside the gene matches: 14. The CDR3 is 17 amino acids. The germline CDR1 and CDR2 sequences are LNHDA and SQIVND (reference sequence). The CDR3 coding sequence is TGTGCCAGTACCTCCCCCGGACTAGCGGGAAAGGGGAATGAGCAGTTCTTC. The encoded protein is CASTSPGLAGKGNEQFF. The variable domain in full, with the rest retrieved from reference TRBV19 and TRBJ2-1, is DGGITQSPKYLFRKEGQNVTLSCEQNLNHDAMYWYRQDPGQGLRLIYYSQIVNDFQKGDIAEGYSVSREKKESFPLTVTSAQKNPTAFYLCASTSPGLAGKGNEQFFGPGTRLTVL.

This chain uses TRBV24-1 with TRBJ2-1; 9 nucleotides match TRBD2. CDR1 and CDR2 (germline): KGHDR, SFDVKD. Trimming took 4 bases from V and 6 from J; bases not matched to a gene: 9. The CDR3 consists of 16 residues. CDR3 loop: CATSDPLGLATNEQFF. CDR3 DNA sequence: TGTGCCACCAGTGACCCCTTGGGACTAGCTACCAATGAGCAGTTCTTC.

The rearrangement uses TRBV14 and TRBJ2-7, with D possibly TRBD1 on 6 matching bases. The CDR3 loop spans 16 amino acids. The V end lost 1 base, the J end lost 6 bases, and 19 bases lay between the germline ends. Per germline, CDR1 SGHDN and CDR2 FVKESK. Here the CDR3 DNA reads TGTGCCAGCAGCCAAGGGGACAAGATAAAACGGGTCGAGCAGTACTTC. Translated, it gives CASSQGDKIKRVEQYF.

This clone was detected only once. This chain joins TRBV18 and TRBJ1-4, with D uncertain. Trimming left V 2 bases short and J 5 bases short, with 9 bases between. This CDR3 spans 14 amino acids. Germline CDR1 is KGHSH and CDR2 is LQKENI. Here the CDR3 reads CASSPGWANEKLFF. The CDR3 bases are TGTGCCAGCTCACCAGGGTGGGCAAATGAAAAACTGTTTTTT.

CDR3: CASSPWVIEDTGELFF. CDR3 nucleotide sequence: TGTGCCAGCAGCCCCTGGGTAATCGAGGACACCGGGGAGCTGTTTTTT. The gene calls are TRBV7-9 and TRBJ2-2; D unresolved. The CDR3 extends over 16 amino acids. The V end was cut by 5 bases, the J end by 3 bases, with 16 bases between. In germline, CDR1 is SEHNR, CDR2 FQNEAQ (reference sequence).

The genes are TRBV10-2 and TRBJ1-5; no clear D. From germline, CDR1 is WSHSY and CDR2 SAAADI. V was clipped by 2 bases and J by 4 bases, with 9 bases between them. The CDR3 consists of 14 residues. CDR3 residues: CASSERELNQPQHF. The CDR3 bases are TGCGCCAGCAGTGAGAGAGAGCTAAATCAGCCCCAGCATTTT.

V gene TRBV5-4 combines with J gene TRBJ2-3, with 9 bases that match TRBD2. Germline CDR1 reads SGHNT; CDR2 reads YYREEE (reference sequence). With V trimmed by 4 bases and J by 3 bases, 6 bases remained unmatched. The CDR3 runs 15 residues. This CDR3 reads CASSLIAGVTDTQYF. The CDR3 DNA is TGTGCCAGCAGCCTTATAGCGGGAGTAACAGATACGCAGTATTTT.

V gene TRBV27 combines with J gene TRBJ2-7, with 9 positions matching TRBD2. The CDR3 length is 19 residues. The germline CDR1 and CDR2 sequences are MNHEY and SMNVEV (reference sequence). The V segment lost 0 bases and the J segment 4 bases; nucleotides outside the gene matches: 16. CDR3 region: CASSLSKGRGGRARYEQYF. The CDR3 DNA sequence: TGTGCCAGCAGTTTATCGAAGGGAAGGGGCGGGAGGGCCCGTTACGAGCAGTACTTC.

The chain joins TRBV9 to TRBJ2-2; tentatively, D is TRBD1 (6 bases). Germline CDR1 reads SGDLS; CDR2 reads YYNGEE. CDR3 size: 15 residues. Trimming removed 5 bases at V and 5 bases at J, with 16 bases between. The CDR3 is CASSRQEDRTGELFF. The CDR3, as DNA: TGTGCCAGCAGTAGACAGGAGGATCGGACCGGGGAGCTGTTTTTT.

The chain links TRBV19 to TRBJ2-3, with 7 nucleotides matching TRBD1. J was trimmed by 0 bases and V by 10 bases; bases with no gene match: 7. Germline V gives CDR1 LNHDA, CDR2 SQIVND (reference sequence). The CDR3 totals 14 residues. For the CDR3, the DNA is TGTGCCACCAAAGGACAGGTGAGCACAGATACGCAGTATTTT. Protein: CATKGQVSTDTQYF.

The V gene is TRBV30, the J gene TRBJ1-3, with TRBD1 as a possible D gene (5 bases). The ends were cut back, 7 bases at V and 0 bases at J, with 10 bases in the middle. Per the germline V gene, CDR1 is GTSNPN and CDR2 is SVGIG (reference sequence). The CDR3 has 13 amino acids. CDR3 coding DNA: TGTGCCTTACAGGTGTACTCTGGAAACACCATATATTTT. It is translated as CALQVYSGNTIYF.

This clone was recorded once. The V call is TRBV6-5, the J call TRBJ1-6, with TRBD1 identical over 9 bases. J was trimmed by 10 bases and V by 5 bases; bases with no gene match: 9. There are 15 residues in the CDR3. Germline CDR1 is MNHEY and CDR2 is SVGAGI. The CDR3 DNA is TGTGCCAGCAGTCCCCCGGACAGGGGAGGCTCACCCCTCCACTTT. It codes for CASSPPDRGGSPLHF.

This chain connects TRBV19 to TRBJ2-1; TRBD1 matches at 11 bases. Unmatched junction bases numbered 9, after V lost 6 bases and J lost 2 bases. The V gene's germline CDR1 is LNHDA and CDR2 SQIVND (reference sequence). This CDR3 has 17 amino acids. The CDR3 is CASSRLRTGGTYNEQFF. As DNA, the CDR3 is TGTGCCAGTAGCAGACTCAGGACAGGGGGCACCTACAATGAGCAGTTCTTC. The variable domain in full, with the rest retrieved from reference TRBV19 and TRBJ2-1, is DGGITQSPKYLFRKEGQNVTLSCEQNLNHDAMYWYRQDPGQGLRLIYYSQIVNDFQKGDIAEGYSVSREKKESFPLTVTSAQKNPTAFYLCASSRLRTGGTYNEQFFGPGTRLTVL.

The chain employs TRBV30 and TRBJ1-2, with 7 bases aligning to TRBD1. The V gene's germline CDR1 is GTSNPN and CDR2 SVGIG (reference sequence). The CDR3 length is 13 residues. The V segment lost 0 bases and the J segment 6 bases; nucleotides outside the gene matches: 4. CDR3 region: CAWSVGTGDGYTF. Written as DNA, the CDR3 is TGTGCCTGGAGTGTAGGAACAGGGGATGGCTACACCTTC.

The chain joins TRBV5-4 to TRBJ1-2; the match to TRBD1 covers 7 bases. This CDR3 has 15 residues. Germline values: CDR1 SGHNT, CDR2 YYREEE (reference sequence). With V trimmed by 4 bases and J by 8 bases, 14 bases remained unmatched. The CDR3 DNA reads TGTGCCAGCAGCAACCGGCACGGGACAGTGGCAGGCTACACCTTC. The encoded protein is CASSNRHGTVAGYTF. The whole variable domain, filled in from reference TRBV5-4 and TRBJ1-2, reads ETGVTQSPTHLIKTRGQQVTLRCSSQSGHNTVSWYQQALGQGPQFIFQYYREEENGRGNFPPRFSGLQFPNYSSELNVNALELDDSALYLCASSNRHGTVAGYTFGSGTRLTVV.

CDR3 nucleotide sequence: TGTGCCAACAGGAGAGAAGCGAACACTGAAGCTTTCTTT. Amino acid sequence: CANRREANTEAFF. V is TRBV6-5 and J is TRBJ1-1; maybe TRBD1 (5 bases). CDR1 and CDR2 from the germline V gene are MNHEY and SVGAGI. The CDR3 length is 13 residues. The V end lost 10 bases, the J end lost 1 base, and 13 bases lay between the germline ends.

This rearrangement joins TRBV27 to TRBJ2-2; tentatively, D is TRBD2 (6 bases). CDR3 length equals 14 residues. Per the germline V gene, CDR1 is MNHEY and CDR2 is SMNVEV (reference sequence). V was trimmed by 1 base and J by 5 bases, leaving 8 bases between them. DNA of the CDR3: TGTGCCAGCAGTTTATATCGGGGGACCGGGGAGCTGTTTTTT. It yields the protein CASSLYRGTGELFF.

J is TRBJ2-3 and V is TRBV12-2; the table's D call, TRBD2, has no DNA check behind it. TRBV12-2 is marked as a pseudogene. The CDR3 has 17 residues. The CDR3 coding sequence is TGTGCAAGTCGCCTCCGTGACTATCGCCCTAGCACAGATACGCAGTATTTT. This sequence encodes CASRLRDYRPSTDTQYF.

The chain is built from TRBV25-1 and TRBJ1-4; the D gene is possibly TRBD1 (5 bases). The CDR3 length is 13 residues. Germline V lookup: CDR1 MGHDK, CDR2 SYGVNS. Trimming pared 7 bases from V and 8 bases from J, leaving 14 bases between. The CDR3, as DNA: TGTGCCAGCATTAGCGGGGGTGGCGAAAAACTGTTTTTT. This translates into CASISGGGEKLFF.

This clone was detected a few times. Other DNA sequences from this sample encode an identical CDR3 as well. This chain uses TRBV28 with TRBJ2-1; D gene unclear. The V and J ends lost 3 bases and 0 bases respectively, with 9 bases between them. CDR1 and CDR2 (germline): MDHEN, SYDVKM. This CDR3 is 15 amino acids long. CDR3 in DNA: TGTGCCAGCAGTTTCGGCGGAAGCTCCTACAATGAGCAGTTCTTC. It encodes CASSFGGSSYNEQFF.

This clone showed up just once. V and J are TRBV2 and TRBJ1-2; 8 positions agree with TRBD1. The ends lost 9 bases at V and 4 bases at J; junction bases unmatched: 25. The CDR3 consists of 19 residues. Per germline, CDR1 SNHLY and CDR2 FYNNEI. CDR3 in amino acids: CASHTRGTGGPRDGYGYTF. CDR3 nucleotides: TGTGCCAGTCATACGAGAGGGACAGGTGGCCCCAGAGATGGCTATGGCTACACCTTC.

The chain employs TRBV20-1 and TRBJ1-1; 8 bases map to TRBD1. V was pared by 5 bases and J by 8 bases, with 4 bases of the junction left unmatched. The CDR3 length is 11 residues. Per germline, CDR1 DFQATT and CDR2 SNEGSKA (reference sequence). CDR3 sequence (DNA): TGCAGTGCTGCAGGGGGCTCCGAAGCTTTCTTT. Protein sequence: CSAAGGSEAFF.